The 25 T cell receptor beta chains below all came from one sample that was sequenced in a study of blood T cell repertoires in COVID-19. Data came from immunoSEQ multiplex PCR; TCRdb stores just in-frame clones and leaves some out. The table lists about 480,000 clones, 85% to 90% of them singletons. Input material: PBMCs or T cells enriched from blood (not recorded which). Receptors originate from a woman in her thirties or forties who had recovered from COVID-19.

V and J are TRBV7-2 and TRBJ2-1; TRBD1 agrees at 7 bases. Germline loops: CDR1 SGHTA, CDR2 FQGNSA. The CDR3 sequence is 13 residues long. V shed 5 bases and J 9 bases; nucleotides not matched to a gene: 7. CDR3 in amino acids: CASSADRLGEQFF. CDR3 DNA sequence: TGTGCCAGCAGCGCGGACAGGTTAGGTGAGCAGTTCTTC.

CDR3 nucleotides: TGTGCCAGCAGCTTAGAACCGGGCGCAGGGGAGACCCAGTACTTC. Translation gives CASSLEPGAGETQYF. The chain employs TRBV13 and TRBJ2-5; D possibly corresponds to TRBD1 (5 bases). Trimming removed 1 base at V and 5 bases at J, with 14 bases between. The CDR3 is made up of 15 amino acids. Germline V lookup: CDR1 PRHDT, CDR2 FYEKMQ (reference sequence).

The J gene is TRBJ2-3, the V gene TRBV5-4; D perhaps matches TRBD2 (5 bases). Germline V gives CDR1 SGHNT, CDR2 YYREEE (reference sequence). The CDR3 totals 14 residues. V was shortened by 6 bases and J by 1 base, with 12 bases between the two germline ends. This chain's CDR3 is CASTPEGGTDTQYF. DNA for the CDR3: TGTGCCAGCACCCCCGAGGGCGGCACAGATACGCAGTATTTT.

This chain connects TRBV24-1 to TRBJ2-1; 10 bases align to TRBD2. Germline CDR1 reads KGHDR; CDR2 reads SFDVKD. The CDR3 consists of 17 residues. J was trimmed by 6 bases and V by 6 bases; bases with no gene match: 13. DNA for the CDR3: TGTGCCACCAGTAACCCATCACCAGCGGGAGGGATCAATGAGCAGTTCTTC. Translation: CATSNPSPAGGINEQFF.

The V gene is TRBV11-3, the J gene TRBJ2-2; no firm D call. V gave up 3 bases and J gave up 6 bases, with 8 bases separating them. This CDR3 contains 13 residues. Germline assignment: CDR1 SGHNT and CDR2 YENEEA. The CDR3 region is CASSLGTAGELFF. In DNA, the CDR3 is TGTGCCAGCAGCTTGGGTACAGCCGGGGAGCTGTTTTTT.

This chain links TRBV11-2 with TRBJ1-6; D is uncertain. V lost 2 bases to trimming and J lost 10 bases, with 6 bases between them. This CDR3 contains 12 residues. Per germline, CDR1 SGHAT and CDR2 FQNNGV. CDR3 DNA: TGTGCCAGCAGCTTAAAAGAGTCACCCCTCCACTTT. Amino acids: CASSLKESPLHF.

CDR3 bases: TGCGCCAGCAGCCAGTATATTGCCAGGACAGGGGTGAATCAGCCCCAGCATTTT. This encodes CASSQYIARTGVNQPQHF. The chain carries TRBV4-3 and TRBJ1-5; 9 bases align to TRBD1. Trimming at V came to 3 bases and at J to 4 bases, leaving 13 bases not matched to a gene. CDR1 and CDR2 from the germline V gene are LGHNA and YSLEER. This CDR3 is 18 amino acids long.

The chain couples TRBV29-1 to TRBJ2-1, with 8 bases that match TRBD2. CDR3 size: 17 residues. V lost 0 bases, J lost 0 bases, and 7 bases stayed unmatched. The germline V gene has CDR1 SQVTM and CDR2 ANQGSEA. The chain's CDR3 is CSVEDWTSSHSYNEQFF. CDR3 bases: TGCAGCGTTGAAGATTGGACTAGCTCACACTCCTACAATGAGCAGTTCTTC.

This clone was counted only a few times. V usage is TRBV5-6 and J usage is TRBJ1-2, with 8 nucleotides matching TRBD1. The CDR3 is 15 amino acids. CDR1 and CDR2 from the germline V gene are SGHDT and YYEEEE. V shed 4 bases and J 2 bases; nucleotides not matched to a gene: 7. CDR3: CASSPGQGRNYGYTF. In DNA form, the CDR3 reads TGTGCCAGCAGCCCCGGACAGGGTCGAAACTATGGCTACACCTTC.

V and J are TRBV7-2 and TRBJ2-7; 10 positions agree with TRBD2. V trimming: 5 bases; J trimming: 6 bases; junction bases outside the gene matches: 7. Germline CDR1 is SGHTA and CDR2 is FQGNSA. The CDR3 runs 14 residues. The DNA of the CDR3 is TGTGCCAGCAGCAAGATAGCGGGAGGCCTCGAGCAGTACTTC. This gives the protein CASSKIAGGLEQYF.

In this sample, this clone turned up a few times. The genes are TRBV18 and TRBJ2-7; 10 nucleotides agree with TRBD1. Germline V lookup: CDR1 KGHSH, CDR2 LQKENI. The CDR3 runs to 17 residues. V trimming: 3 bases; J trimming: 0 bases; junction bases outside the gene matches: 8. For the CDR3, the DNA is TGTGCCAGCTCACCGAGTCCGGGACAGGGGAGCTCCTACGAGCAGTACTTC. Its translation: CASSPSPGQGSSYEQYF.

V is TRBV19 and J is TRBJ1-2; maybe TRBD1 (5 bases). From germline, CDR1 is LNHDA and CDR2 SQIVND (reference sequence). The CDR3 loop spans 12 amino acids. Trimming removed 5 bases at V and 5 bases at J, with 9 bases between. The CDR3 protein is CASSPQGYGYTF. For the CDR3, the DNA is TGTGCCAGTAGTCCCCAGGGATATGGCTACACCTTC.

This clone was seen only once. Other DNA sequences from this sample encode an identical CDR3 as well. The chain links TRBV9 to TRBJ2-1; the match to TRBD2 covers 8 bases. Germline V gives CDR1 SGDLS, CDR2 YYNGEE. CDR3 length: 15 amino acids. The ends lost 0 bases at V and 3 bases at J; junction bases unmatched: 2. The CDR3 sequence is CASSVDSGSYNEQFF. The CDR3 DNA reads as TGTGCCAGCAGCGTAGACAGCGGGAGCTACAATGAGCAGTTCTTC.

This sequence joins TRBV3-1 (or the pseudogene TRBV3-2) and TRBJ2-7, with D unclear. Germline V CDR1 and CDR2: LGHDT, YNNKEL (reference sequence). V was trimmed by 4 bases and J by 3 bases, leaving 13 bases between them. The CDR3 is 14 residues long. CDR3 loop: CASSPGSGYYEQYF. The CDR3 nucleotides are TGTGCCAGCAGCCCAGGAAGTGGATACTACGAGCAGTACTTC.

The chain is built from TRBV2 and TRBJ1-5; 8 nucleotides match TRBD1. The germline V gene has CDR1 SNHLY and CDR2 FYNNEI. The ends lost 7 bases at V and 5 bases at J; junction bases unmatched: 4. This CDR3 comprises 13 residues. The CDR3 loop is CASIPDRDQPQHF. The CDR3, as DNA: TGTGCCAGCATCCCGGACAGGGATCAGCCCCAGCATTTT.

In this sample, this clone turned up once. This chain links TRBV3-1 (or the pseudogene TRBV3-2) with TRBJ1-1; 11 bases map to TRBD1. Looked up from germline, CDR1 is LGHDT and CDR2 is YNNKEL (reference sequence). This CDR3 spans 16 amino acids. Trimming took 4 bases from V and 4 from J; bases not matched to a gene: 8. The CDR3 DNA is TGTGCCAGCAGCCCGTGGACAGGGGGCGCTTCCACTGAAGCTTTCTTT. Its protein product is CASSPWTGGASTEAFF.

The chain recombines TRBV28 with TRBJ1-1; D uncertain. In germline, CDR1 is MDHEN, CDR2 SYDVKM. Trimming cost V 2 bases and J 3 bases, with 7 bases left between them. This CDR3 is 13 amino acids long. CDR3 in amino acids: CASSLPVYTEAFF. CDR3 nucleotide sequence: TGTGCCAGCAGTTTACCCGTGTACACTGAAGCTTTCTTT.

In the case of this clone: Different DNA sequences within this sample yield the same CDR3. The chain couples TRBV27 to TRBJ2-7; no clear D. This CDR3 contains 13 residues. CDR1 MNHEY and CDR2 SMNVEV come from the germline V gene (reference sequence). With 0 bases removed from V and 4 bases from J, the gap between germline ends came to 7 bases. This chain's CDR3 is CASSLSGGYEQYF. The DNA for the CDR3 is TGTGCCAGCAGTTTATCAGGCGGTTACGAGCAGTACTTC.

The chain combines TRBV18 with TRBJ2-7; TRBD2 matches at 8 bases. CDR1 is KGHSH and CDR2 is LQKENI in the germline V gene. V lost 6 bases and J lost 5; bases outside the gene matches: 15. This CDR3 comprises 16 residues. Written as DNA, the CDR3 is TGTGCCAGCTCTCAGCGACTAGCGAGGATCCTGGACGAGCAGTACTTC. This encodes CASSQRLARILDEQYF.

This clone was recorded once. The chain recombines TRBV15 with TRBJ1-4; D is possibly TRBD1 (5 bases). V lost 0 bases and J lost 0, with 8 bases in between. The germline V gene has CDR1 LNHNV and CDR2 YYDKDF (reference sequence). The CDR3 sequence is 16 residues long. As DNA, the CDR3 is TGTGCCACCAGCAGAGATGGGGGGGCAACTAATGAAAAACTGTTTTTT. It is translated as CATSRDGGATNEKLFF.

This rearrangement joins TRBV19 to TRBJ2-1; no reliable D call. This CDR3 is 14 amino acids long. CDR1 is LNHDA, CDR2 SQIVND, per germline (reference sequence). V lost 5 bases and J 7 bases, leaving 15 bases between the germline ends. The CDR3 DNA reads as TGTGCCAGTAGTCCCCGGATAGTGAGGAATGAGCAGTTCTTC. This codes for CASSPRIVRNEQFF.

V and J are TRBV4-3 and TRBJ1-4; D is ambiguous. The CDR3 is 14 residues long. V dropped 0 bases and J dropped 7 bases, with 9 bases sitting between them. Germline lookup yields CDR1 LGHNA and CDR2 YSLEER. The CDR3 reads CASSQEQFAEKLFF. The CDR3 bases are TGCGCCAGCAGCCAAGAACAGTTTGCTGAAAAACTGTTTTTT.

This rearrangement joins TRBV9 to TRBJ1-5; D may be TRBD1 (6 bases). The CDR3 runs to 14 residues. Trimming shortened V by 0 bases and J by 5 bases, and 9 bases separated the two germline ends. CDR1 is SGDLS and CDR2 is YYNGEE in the germline V gene. CDR3 nucleotide sequence: TGTGCCAGCAGCGTAGCAGGGGCCGATCAGCCCCAGCATTTT. Amino acid sequence: CASSVAGADQPQHF.

V gene TRBV6-5 combines with J gene TRBJ2-1; 13 bases align to TRBD2. The V gene's germline CDR1 is MNHEY and CDR2 SVGAGI. The junction had 6 bases not matched to a gene; V was cut back by 6 bases and J by 7 bases. This CDR3 has 15 residues. DNA of the CDR3: TGTGCCAGCAGCTGGACTAGCGGGAGTGGTAATGAGCAGTTCTTC. It specifies CASSWTSGSGNEQFF.

V and J are TRBV6-5 and TRBJ2-7, with TRBD2 identical over 9 bases. Germline lookup yields CDR1 MNHEY and CDR2 SVGAGI. V shed 6 bases, J shed 4 bases, and the junction held 10 bases outside the gene matches. This CDR3 has 15 residues. Here the CDR3 reads CASRPLAGREYEQYF. The DNA of the CDR3 is TGTGCCAGCAGGCCTCTAGCGGGAAGAGAGTACGAGCAGTACTTC.